This passage covers 22 T cell receptor beta chains from one sample sequenced in a study of T-cell reconstitution after alpha-beta-depleted transplantation in children. TCRbeta library preparation incorporated unique molecular identifiers. TCRdb re-analysed the PCR reads in MiXCR, keeping a single row per CDR3 protein. The sample consists of nearly 350,000 distinct CDR3 sequences, under 20% of them appearing once. The sequenced sample was PBMCs, mostly from graft donor cells, obtained 360 days after TCRalphabeta/CD19-depleted stem cell transplant. The receptor source for this set is a male patient aged 2 to 10 who had a stem cell transplant for acute lymphoblastic leukemia, so the T cells may come from the graft donor.

This clonotype has only a few counts. The J gene is TRBJ2-1, the V gene TRBV20-1, with TRBD2 identical over 13 bases. The CDR3 covers 15 residues. The J segment lost 9 bases and the V segment lost 1 base, leaving 6 bases of the junction unmatched. Germline V gives CDR1 DFQATT, CDR2 SNEGSKA (reference sequence). The CDR3 sequence: CSARGTSGSLGEQFF. DNA of the CDR3: TGCAGTGCTAGAGGGACTAGCGGGAGCTTAGGTGAGCAGTTCTTC.

This clonotype was counted ten times or more. The chain has TRBV29-1 and TRBJ2-5, with a tentative D call TRBD2 (5 bases). The CDR3 contains 10 residues. CDR1 and CDR2 from the germline V gene are SQVTM and ANQGSEA. The V end was cut by 7 bases, the J end by 7 bases, with 10 bases between. The CDR3 loop reads CSAVGGTQYF. The CDR3 nucleotides read TGCAGCGCCGTTGGAGGGACCCAGTACTTC. Full variable domain (remainder filled in from reference TRBV29-1 and TRBJ2-5): SAVISQKPSRDICQRGTSLTIQCQVDSQVTMMFWYRQQPGQSLTLIATANQGSEATYESGFVIDKFPISRPNLTFSTLTVSNMSPEDSSIYLCSAVGGTQYFGPGTRLLVL.

This clonotype was observed at least ten times. This sequence joins TRBV9 and TRBJ2-5, with D perhaps given as TRBD1 or TRBD2 (6 bases each). This CDR3 comprises 15 residues. CDR1 is SGDLS and CDR2 is YYNGEE in the germline V gene. V lost 2 bases and J lost 1, with 12 bases in between. CDR3 bases: TGTGCCAGCAGCGTTGGGGGGCGCCTCCAAGAGACCCAGTACTTC. Translated: CASSVGGRLQETQYF.

This clonotype was found many times. The chain couples TRBV12-3 or TRBV12-4 to TRBJ2-3, with 8 bases matching TRBD2. V was clipped by 11 bases and J by 5 bases; unmatched bases: 15. The CDR3 loop spans 15 amino acids. CDR3: CACAQGGRPGDTQYF. The CDR3 DNA reads TGTGCCTGCGCCCAGGGCGGGAGGCCGGGAGATACGCAGTATTTT.

The V call is TRBV14, the J call TRBJ2-3, with 8 positions matching TRBD2. Trimming at V came to 4 bases and at J to 2 bases, leaving 11 bases not matched to a gene. Germline CDR1 and CDR2: SGHDN and FVKESK. This CDR3 contains 17 residues. The CDR3 sequence: CASSLRTSGTLTDTQYF. CDR3 sequence (DNA): TGTGCCAGCAGCCTCCGAACTAGCGGTACCCTCACAGATACGCAGTATTTT.

This clonotype was seen more than once but under ten times. This sequence joins TRBV11-2 and TRBJ2-2; D may be TRBD2 (6 bases). Germline CDR1 is SGHAT and CDR2 is FQNNGV. The CDR3 contains 15 residues. With 5 bases removed from V and 11 bases from J, the gap between germline ends came to 21 bases. CDR3 region: CASSELPGLVLELFF. CDR3 coding DNA: TGTGCCAGCAGCGAACTCCCGGGACTTGTGTTAGAGCTGTTTTTT. The whole variable domain, remainder taken from reference TRBV11-2 and TRBJ2-2, is EAGVAQSPRYKIIEKRQSVAFWCNPISGHATLYWYQQILGQGPKLLIQFQNNGVVDDSQLPKDRFSAERLKGVDSTLKIQPAKLEDSAVYLCASSELPGLVLELFFGEGSRLTVL.

There are many counts of this clonotype. This sequence joins TRBV4-2 and TRBJ2-7; D call uncertain. V shed 1 base and J shed 2 bases, with 6 bases lying between them. The CDR3 sequence is 13 residues long. The germline gives CDR1 LGHNA, CDR2 YNFKEQ. The CDR3 reads CASSQALPYEQYF. The CDR3 DNA follows: TGTGCCAGCAGCCAAGCCTTGCCCTACGAGCAGTACTTC.

This clonotype was seen a few times. The chain has TRBV4-3 and TRBJ2-5; maybe TRBD2 (7 bases). Trimming took 0 bases from V and 4 from J, leaving 18 bases between them. Per germline, CDR1 LGHNA and CDR2 YSLEER. This CDR3 is built from 17 residues. The CDR3 region has the DNA TGCGCCAGCAGCCAAGATCGCGGCAGGGGAGGGAGAGAGACCCAGTACTTC. Translation gives CASSQDRGRGGRETQYF.

This clonotype was observed a few times. The CDR3 DNA reads as TGTGCCAGCAGTGGGATCTGGGGCTACACCTTC. This encodes CASSGIWGYTF. The chain joins TRBV28 to TRBJ1-2; D gene uncertain. V lost 5 bases and J 8 bases, leaving 9 bases between the germline ends. The V gene's germline CDR1 is MDHEN and CDR2 SYDVKM. This CDR3 has 11 residues.

This clonotype was detected ten times or more. The chain uses TRBV5-1 and TRBJ2-3, with TRBD1 as a possible D gene (5 bases). Between the trimmed V and J ends, which lost 4 bases and 2 bases, there was a span of 11 bases. The germline CDR1 and CDR2 sequences are SGHRS and YFSETQ. There are 14 residues in the CDR3. Written as DNA, the CDR3 is TGCGCCAGCAGCAGTCCACAGGACACAGATACGCAGTATTTT. This codes for CASSSPQDTDTQYF. Full variable domain (remainder filled in from reference TRBV5-1 and TRBJ2-3): KAGVTQTPRYLIKTRGQQVTLSCSPISGHRSVSWYQQTPGQGLQFLFEYFSETQRNKGNFPGRFSGRQFSNSRSEMNVSTLELGDSALYLCASSSPQDTDTQYFGPGTRLTVL.

The chain uses TRBV7-9 and TRBJ2-4; unclear D gene. V lost 4 bases to trimming and J lost 5 bases, with 9 bases between them. CDR1 and CDR2 from the germline V gene are SEHNR and FQNEAQ (reference sequence). The CDR3 has 13 amino acids. For the CDR3, the DNA is TGTGCCAGCAGCTCTTCCTCGGAAAACATTCAGTACTTC. Translating it yields CASSSSSENIQYF.

The gene calls are TRBV6-5 and TRBJ1-5, with D unclear. With 0 bases removed from V and 0 bases from J, the gap between germline ends came to 9 bases. From germline, CDR1 is MNHEY and CDR2 SVGAGI. The CDR3 covers 16 residues. The CDR3, as DNA: TGTGCCAGCAGTTACTCAACACCTTATAGCAATCAGCCCCAGCATTTT. Encoded protein: CASSYSTPYSNQPQHF.

V is TRBV12-3 or TRBV12-4 and J is TRBJ1-3; no firm D call. The CDR3 extends over 15 amino acids. The V and J ends lost 6 bases and 0 bases respectively, with 12 bases between them. The CDR3 reads CASRLGRISGNTIYF. CDR3 DNA sequence: TGTGCCAGCAGGCTCGGACGGATCTCTGGAAACACCATATATTTT.

J is TRBJ1-4 and V is TRBV3-1; maybe TRBD1 (5 bases). The germline CDR1 and CDR2 sequences are LGHDT and YNNKEL (reference sequence). Trimming stripped 4 bases from V and 8 bases from J, with 14 bases between. The CDR3 contains 14 residues. CDR3 residues: CASSPSGRVEKLFF. The DNA of the CDR3 is TGTGCCAGCAGCCCCTCGGGACGGGTCGAAAAACTGTTTTTT.

The chain joins TRBV12-3 or TRBV12-4 to TRBJ2-7; 11 nucleotides line up with TRBD2. The CDR3 length is 14 residues. Trimming cost V 6 bases and J 2 bases; bases outside gene matches: 3. CDR3 coding DNA: TGTGCCAGCAGGGCTAGCGGGAGGACCTACGAGCAGTACTTC. Translated, it gives CASRASGRTYEQYF.

The rearrangement joins TRBV7-2 to TRBJ2-7; TRBD1 or TRBD2 may be the D gene (5 bases each). Trimming pared 7 bases from V and 2 bases from J, leaving 15 bases between. The CDR3 contains 14 residues. Looked up from germline, CDR1 is SGHTA and CDR2 is FQGNSA. The CDR3 DNA reads as TGTGCCAGCATCCCGACCCGGGGACCCTACGAGCAGTACTTC. Translated: CASIPTRGPYEQYF.

A note on this clonotype: The conserved phenylalanine or tryptophan is not found at the CDR3 terminus, so this likely reflects a read error. This sequence joins TRBV20-1 and TRBJ2-1; D gene uncertain. This CDR3 is 11 amino acids long. Between the trimmed V and J ends, which lost 0 bases and 12 bases, there was a span of 9 bases. Germline V gene sequence: CDR1 DFQATT, CDR2 SNEGSKA (reference sequence). The CDR3, as DNA: TGCAGTGCTAGAGACACCAGAAGGCAGTTCATC. Translated: CSARDTRRQFI.

The chain recombines TRBV5-1 with TRBJ1-1, with TRBD1 identical over 7 bases. V lost 2 bases and J lost 11; bases outside the gene matches: 6. The CDR3 has 12 residues. Germline CDR1 SGHRS, CDR2 YFSETQ. CDR3 protein: CASSFGKGAAFF. CDR3 sequence (DNA): TGCGCCAGCAGCTTTGGGAAGGGGGCGGCTTTCTTT.

In its sample, this clonotype was seen a few times. The chain links TRBV7-9 to TRBJ2-1; no firm D call. Germline assignment: CDR1 SEHNR and CDR2 FQNEAQ (reference sequence). Trimming left V 1 base short and J 0 bases short, with 10 bases between. The CDR3 is 16 amino acids. The CDR3 DNA reads TGTGCCAGCAGCTTAGTGGTGCGTCTCTCCTACAATGAGCAGTTCTTC. Translating gives CASSLVVRLSYNEQFF.

This clonotype was seen a handful of times. The J gene is TRBJ1-4, the V gene TRBV2, with D perhaps matching TRBD1 (6 bases). The CDR3 sequence is 14 residues long. Per the germline V gene, CDR1 is SNHLY and CDR2 is FYNNEI. V shed 11 bases and J shed 6 bases, with 19 bases lying between them. CDR3 sequence reads: CASRSRAGDEKLFF. CDR3 nucleotides: TGTGCCTCCCGGAGCAGGGCAGGGGATGAAAAACTGTTTTTT.

Only a few counts were recorded for this clonotype. V and J are TRBV5-1 and TRBJ2-7; D gene ambiguous. V was cut by 0 bases and J by 7 bases, with 17 bases left in between. Per the germline V gene, CDR1 is SGHRS and CDR2 is YFSETQ. The CDR3 runs to 15 residues. The CDR3: CASSLGERNVREQYF. The CDR3 nucleotides read TGCGCCAGCAGCTTGGGGGAAAGAAATGTACGAGAGCAGTACTTC.

This clonotype appeared a few times. The V call is TRBV7-9, the J call TRBJ2-7, with TRBD1 matching 9 bases. This CDR3 spans 16 amino acids. Trimming at V came to 3 bases and at J to 2 bases, leaving 8 bases not matched to a gene. Germline V gene data show CDR1 as SEHNR and CDR2 as FQNEAQ (reference sequence). CDR3 loop: CASSLPLGTGTYEQYF. CDR3 nucleotides: TGTGCCAGCAGCTTGCCCCTCGGGACAGGGACCTACGAGCAGTACTTC.